The 12 T cell receptor beta chains in this list originate from one sample, sequenced in a study of CD8 T cells in ankylosing spondylitis. Study-level results: In ankylosing spondylitis blood, a motif of fewer than 10 highly homologous TCR beta variants appeared characteristic.

TCRdb re-called the 5' RACE reads through MiXCR, storing one row per CDR3 protein. This table has about 700,000 distinct CDR3 sequences, over 15% appearing once. The antigens of these receptors remain unknown. Sequencing input: blood, either unsorted or a sorted T cell fraction (not recorded which). The source of these receptors is a male donor with ankylosing spondylitis.

This rearrangement joins TRBV10-1 to TRBJ2-1, with D perhaps TRBD1 or TRBD2 (5 bases each). Germline lookup yields CDR1 WNHNN and CDR2 SYGVQD (reference sequence). Trimming pared 6 bases from V and 3 bases from J, leaving 15 bases between. This CDR3 has 15 residues. The CDR3, as DNA: TGCGCCAGCAGCAACGAACCGGGGCTCTACAATGAGCAGTTCTTC. Its translation is CASSNEPGLYNEQFF.

This chain links TRBV20-1 with TRBJ2-7; a weak D match, TRBD1 (6 bases). Trimming stripped 1 base from V and 6 bases from J, with 19 bases between. Germline V gene lookup returns CDR1 DFQATT and CDR2 SNEGSKA (reference sequence). The CDR3 sequence is 15 residues long. DNA of the CDR3: TGCAGTGCTAGAGTCCAGACAGGAGGTCGAGGCGAGCAGTACTTC. Translated, it gives CSARVQTGGRGEQYF.

The chain has TRBV7-9 and TRBJ1-4; no clear D. The V gene's germline CDR1 is SEHNR and CDR2 FQNEAQ (reference sequence). This CDR3 region has 15 residues. V lost 5 bases to trimming and J lost 7 bases, with 17 bases between them. CDR3 nucleotide sequence: TGTGCCAGCAGCCCTAGAGTGGTGGCTGGTGAAAAACTGTTTTTT. This sequence encodes CASSPRVVAGEKLFF.

This clonotype has just a few counts. The V and J genes are TRBV12-3 or TRBV12-4 and TRBJ1-1, with D unclear. The CDR3 is made up of 14 amino acids. Trimming shortened V by 1 base and J by 3 bases, and 9 bases separated the two germline ends. The CDR3 DNA reads TGTGCCAGCAGTTTAGTACCCCCACACACTGAAGCTTTCTTT. Encoded protein: CASSLVPPHTEAFF.

The rearrangement joins TRBV28 to TRBJ1-5; D uncertain. V was trimmed by 7 bases and J by 2 bases, leaving 12 bases between them. CDR1 MDHEN and CDR2 SYDVKM come from the germline V gene. This CDR3 is built from 14 residues. CDR3 sequence reads: CASKSGIGNQPQHF. The CDR3 DNA follows: TGTGCCAGCAAATCGGGGATAGGCAATCAGCCCCAGCATTTT.

The rearrangement joins TRBV4-1 to TRBJ1-1, with TRBD1 as a possible D gene (5 bases). Germline V gene lookup returns CDR1 MGHRA and CDR2 YSYEKL. Trimming took 3 bases from V and 1 from J, leaving 21 bases between them. This CDR3 has 18 residues. As DNA, the CDR3 is TGCGCCAGCAGCCAGTACCCGGGACTCCGAGAGGGGAACACTGAAGCTTTCTTT. It codes for CASSQYPGLREGNTEAFF.

CDR3 in DNA: TGCGCCAGCAGTTCCGAACTCCTCGCCAGACCCCCCGGGGGGACCCAGTACTTC. This codes for CASSSELLARPPGGTQYF. V is TRBV4-1 and J is TRBJ2-5; the D gene is possibly TRBD2 (6 bases). The CDR3 runs to 18 residues. V shed 6 bases and J shed 7 bases, with 30 bases lying between them. CDR1 is MGHRA and CDR2 is YSYEKL in the germline V gene.

This clonotype was picked up a small number of times. This sequence joins TRBV10-3 and TRBJ1-1; maybe TRBD1 (6 bases). The germline V gene encodes CDR1 ENHRY and CDR2 SYGVKD. Trimming pared 4 bases from V and 1 base from J, leaving 7 bases between. CDR3 length: 13 amino acids. CDR3 sequence: CAISGTENTEAFF. As DNA, the CDR3 is TGTGCCATCAGTGGGACAGAGAACACTGAAGCTTTCTTT.

V gene TRBV12-3 or TRBV12-4 combines with J gene TRBJ2-1; 11 positions match TRBD2. CDR3 length: 15 amino acids. V shed 1 base, J shed 5 bases, and the junction held 1 base outside the gene matches. The CDR3 sequence is CASSLELAGDNEQFF. CDR3 nucleotides: TGTGCCAGCAGTTTAGAACTAGCGGGGGACAATGAGCAGTTCTTC.

The genes are TRBV6-5 and TRBJ2-7; 9 bases are shared with TRBD1. The CDR3 runs to 16 residues. With 3 bases clipped from V and 3 bases from J, the junction kept 9 bases outside the gene matches. CDR1 and CDR2 (germline): MNHEY, SVGAGI. The CDR3 DNA reads TGTGCCAGCAGTTATAGACCGGGACAGGGTTTCTACGAGCAGTACTTC. As protein: CASSYRPGQGFYEQYF.

J is TRBJ2-1 and V is TRBV20-1; 8 nucleotides agree with TRBD2. Germline V gives CDR1 DFQATT, CDR2 SNEGSKA (reference sequence). The V segment lost 0 bases and the J segment 9 bases; nucleotides outside the gene matches: 16. The CDR3 loop spans 17 amino acids. The CDR3 coding sequence is TGCAGTGCTAGAGAACCCTCCCGCGGGGGGCCCCTGAGTGAGCAGTTCTTC. Its protein product is CSAREPSRGGPLSEQFF.

This clonotype was observed a few times. The chain uses TRBV7-9 and TRBJ1-2; D might be TRBD1 (6 bases). CDR3 length: 16 amino acids. The germline gives CDR1 SEHNR, CDR2 FQNEAQ (reference sequence). V lost 5 bases and J 4 bases, leaving 20 bases between the germline ends. The CDR3: CASSHSGEGDAYGYTF. CDR3 nucleotides: TGTGCCAGCAGCCATAGTGGCGAGGGGGATGCCTATGGCTACACCTTC.